Shown below are 17 T cell receptor beta chains from a single sample sequenced in a study of shared clonotypes between healthy human individuals. Sequencing used immunoSEQ multiplex PCR; TCRdb keeps in-frame clones, though not all of them. The sample holds under 1 million clones, around 96% seen once. Terminally differentiated effector memory CD45RA+ cells were left out of the naive CD8 fraction, which was CD45RO-negative and positively selected for CCR7. Sequencing was done on a sample of naive CD8+ T cells sorted from blood. The receptors come from a man in his thirties or forties in good health.

The chain links TRBV7-9 to TRBJ2-1; a weak D match, TRBD2 (5 bases). The germline V gene encodes CDR1 SEHNR and CDR2 FQNEAQ (reference sequence). Between the trimmed V and J ends, which lost 5 bases and 13 bases, there was a span of 15 bases. CDR3 length equals 12 residues. This CDR3 is CASSPGLSGQFF. The CDR3 nucleotides are TGTGCCAGCAGCCCTGGACTGTCAGGTCAGTTCTTC. The variable domain in full, completed from reference TRBV7-9 and TRBJ2-1, reads DTGVSQNPRHKITKRGQNVTFRCDPISEHNRLYWYRQTLGQGPEFLTYFQNEAQLEKSRLLSDRFSAERPKGSFSTLEIQRTEQGDSAMYLCASSPGLSGQFFGPGTRLTVL.

The chain uses TRBV2 and TRBJ1-2; D uncertain. V was cut by 8 bases and J by 5 bases, with 9 bases left in between. CDR3 length equals 11 residues. Germline-derived CDR1 and CDR2 are SNHLY and FYNNEI. This chain's CDR3 is CASALSYGYTF. Here the CDR3 DNA reads TGTGCCAGCGCTTTATCGTATGGCTACACCTTC.

This clone has more than one count but fewer than ten. The chain carries TRBV5-6 and TRBJ2-7; 9 bases map to TRBD1. In germline, CDR1 is SGHDT, CDR2 YYEEEE. The V and J ends lost 4 bases and 2 bases, in that order; junction bases with no gene match: 7. This CDR3 spans 15 amino acids. For the CDR3, the DNA is TGTGCCAGCAGCGGCGGGACAGGGTATGCCTACGAGCAGTACTTC. Protein sequence: CASSGGTGYAYEQYF. The full variable domain, with the rest looked up from reference TRBV5-6 and TRBJ2-7, is DAGVTQSPTHLIKTRGQQVTLRCSPKSGHDTVSWYQQALGQGPQFIFQYYEEEERQRGNFPDRFSGHQFPNYSSELNVNALLLGDSALYLCASSGGTGYAYEQYFGPGTRLTVT.

The DNA for the CDR3 is TGTGCCAGCAGCCTAACAGGGTTCGAGCAGTACTTC. Amino acids: CASSLTGFEQYF. The chain carries TRBV7-9 and TRBJ2-7; a weak D match, TRBD1 (6 bases). Germline V gene data show CDR1 as SEHNR and CDR2 as FQNEAQ (reference sequence). CDR3 length equals 12 residues. The V gene lost 5 bases and the J gene lost 6 bases, with 11 bases spanning the gap.

The rearrangement joins TRBV11-2 to TRBJ2-5; 8 bases line up with TRBD2. V trimming: 1 base; J trimming: 2 bases; junction bases outside the gene matches: 12. The CDR3 totals 18 residues. Per germline, CDR1 SGHAT and CDR2 FQNNGV. CDR3 sequence (DNA): TGTGCCAGCAGCTTAGGGGGTATTAGCGGGATTTGGCAAGAGACCCAGTACTTC. Translation: CASSLGGISGIWQETQYF.

J is TRBJ2-7 and V is TRBV5-4, with 8 bases lining up with TRBD1. Looked up from germline, CDR1 is SGHNT and CDR2 is YYREEE (reference sequence). V dropped 1 base and J dropped 4; count of bases not matched to a gene: 7. The CDR3 spans 15 residues. For the CDR3, the DNA is TGTGCCAGCAGCTTGATGGACAGGGCTTCGTACGAGCAGTACTTC. Protein: CASSLMDRASYEQYF.

The chain employs TRBV11-2 and TRBJ2-1; TRBD2 aligns across 7 bases. Germline V CDR1 and CDR2: SGHAT, FQNNGV. The CDR3 contains 16 residues. With 0 bases clipped from V and 5 bases from J, the junction kept 7 bases outside the gene matches. DNA of the CDR3: TGTGCCAGCAGCTTAGATTCTCTAGCGGCTAACAATGAGCAGTTCTTC. This encodes CASSLDSLAANNEQFF.

V and J are TRBV29-1 and TRBJ2-1; TRBD2 matches at 7 bases. The trim removed 6 bases at V and 2 bases at J, leaving 16 bases unmatched. Germline V gene data show CDR1 as SQVTM and CDR2 as ANQGSEA. This CDR3 is built from 17 residues. The CDR3 sequence is CSVPPGLSLSTYNEQFF. The CDR3 DNA sequence: TGCAGCGTACCCCCGGGACTAAGCCTTTCGACCTACAATGAGCAGTTCTTC.

The chain combines TRBV19 with TRBJ2-2; D not resolved. The CDR3 runs 14 residues. CDR1 is LNHDA and CDR2 is SQIVND in the germline V gene (reference sequence). Trimming took 4 bases from V and 1 from J, leaving 7 bases between them. The CDR3 protein is CASSTRLNTGELFF. In nucleotides, the CDR3 is TGTGCCAGTAGTACTAGATTGAACACCGGGGAGCTGTTTTTT.

In this sample, this clone turned up once. Different DNA sequences within this sample yield the same CDR3. The chain recombines TRBV27 with TRBJ2-7; the D gene is possibly TRBD1 (5 bases). This CDR3 has 13 amino acids. Between the trimmed V and J ends, which lost 3 bases and 2 bases, there was a span of 8 bases. CDR1 and CDR2 from the germline V gene are MNHEY and SMNVEV (reference sequence). Here the CDR3 reads CASSFGATYEQYF. The CDR3, as DNA: TGTGCCAGCAGTTTTGGGGCGACCTACGAGCAGTACTTC.

This chain uses TRBV11-2 with TRBJ2-7, with 9 positions matching TRBD1. This CDR3 has 15 residues. The germline CDR1 and CDR2 sequences are SGHAT and FQNNGV. With V trimmed by 5 bases and J by 5 bases, 10 bases remained unmatched. The CDR3 DNA follows: TGTGCCAGCAGCGCAGGGACAGGGAATAACGACGAGCAGTACTTC. The encoded protein is CASSAGTGNNDEQYF.

The CDR3 region has the DNA TGTGCCAGCAGACAGACAGGGGGCGTCGAGCAGTACTTC. Its translation: CASRQTGGVEQYF. V usage is TRBV28 and J usage is TRBJ2-7; 10 nucleotides align to TRBD1. CDR3 length: 13 amino acids. CDR1 is MDHEN and CDR2 is SYDVKM in the germline V gene. J lost 6 bases, V lost 6 bases, and 5 bases had no gene match.

The chain combines TRBV11-2 with TRBJ2-1; no clear D gene. The CDR3 has 12 amino acids. CDR1 and CDR2 from the germline V gene are SGHAT and FQNNGV. Trimming removed 5 bases from V and 10 bases from J, with 12 bases in between. The CDR3 sequence is CASSQSSGEQFF. In DNA form, the CDR3 reads TGTGCCAGCAGCCAATCTAGTGGAGAGCAGTTCTTC.

This chain links TRBV7-2 with TRBJ2-2, with 7 bases that match TRBD2. Per the germline V gene, CDR1 is SGHTA and CDR2 is FQGNSA. This CDR3 has 17 amino acids. J gave up 4 bases and V 5 bases, and 13 bases lay outside the gene matches. The CDR3 bases are TGTGCCAGCAGCCGGGGGGACGGCGGGAGTGGCACCGGGGAGCTGTTTTTT. This sequence encodes CASSRGDGGSGTGELFF.

The DNA of the CDR3 is TGCGCCAGCAGTCCCGACACCACCCAGGGAACCTACGAGCAGTACTTC. Encoded protein: CASSPDTTQGTYEQYF. The chain uses TRBV4-3 and TRBJ2-7, with D tentatively TRBD1 (5 bases). The V end was cut by 6 bases, the J end by 2 bases, with 20 bases between. Germline V gene sequence: CDR1 LGHNA, CDR2 YSLEER. This CDR3 contains 16 residues.

The chain couples TRBV7-9 to TRBJ2-3; 8 positions agree with TRBD1. Per the germline V gene, CDR1 is SEHNR and CDR2 is FQNEAQ (reference sequence). The J segment lost 0 bases and the V segment lost 6 bases, leaving 14 bases of the junction unmatched. CDR3 length: 18 residues. This CDR3 is CASSPSNTRTGSTDTQYF. Written as DNA, the CDR3 is TGTGCCAGCAGTCCTTCCAACACACGGACAGGGAGCACAGATACGCAGTATTTT.

This clone was observed a single time. This chain joins TRBV19 and TRBJ2-7; the D is unclear. Trimming removed 3 bases at V and 6 bases at J, with 6 bases between. From germline, CDR1 is LNHDA and CDR2 SQIVND (reference sequence). This CDR3 contains 11 residues. CDR3 protein: CASSIGTEQYF. The CDR3 DNA reads TGTGCCAGTAGTATTGGTACCGAGCAGTACTTC.